Listed below are T cell receptor beta chains from one sample, sequenced in a study of T-cell reconstitution after alpha-beta-depleted transplantation in children. One entry per CDR3 protein results from TCRdb running MiXCR on the PCR reads. The data contain some 500,000 distinct CDR3 sequences, about 16% of them singletons. The sequencing here drew on PBMCs from the stem cell graft donor, taken from the stem cell graft. These TCRs come from a human donor who donated a stem cell graft to a child with acute lymphoblastic leukemia. Each CDR3 is given with its conserved first and last residue. The order of the fields is D gene, CDR3 length, J gene, clone size, V gene, CDR3 protein, CDR3 DNA. The D gene is left open where the match is weak. A row's size may be missing; if present it is once, few, many or a size class.

NA | 13 | TRBJ2-3 | NA | TRBV12-3/TRBV12-4 | CASSDRNTDTQYF | TGTGCCAGCAGCGACAGGAACACAGATACGCAGTATTTT
NA | 15 | TRBJ2-7 | few | TRBV25-1 | CASSRRRRESYEQYF | TGTGCCAGCTCTAGGCGGCGCAGGGAATCCTACGAGCAGTACTTC
TRBD2 | 20 | TRBJ2-1 | few | TRBV3-1 | CASSQLLGLAGGPSYNEQFF | TGTGCCAGCAGCCAACTGCTCGGACTAGCGGGAGGGCCATCCTACAATGAGCAGTTCTTC
TRBD2 | 16 | TRBJ2-3 | few | TRBV6-4 | CASSDVAGGPTDTQYF | TGTGCCAGCAGTGATGTGGCGGGAGGCCCCACAGATACGCAGTATTTT
NA | 11 | TRBJ2-1 | NA | TRBV20-1 | CSARLVNEQFF | TGCAGTGCGAGACTAGTCAATGAGCAGTTCTTC
NA | 15 | TRBJ2-7 | few | TRBV6-5 | CASSYSFTRNYEQYF | TGTGCCAGCAGTTACTCGTTTACTCGGAACTACGAGCAGTACTTC
TRBD1 | 15 | TRBJ2-1 | few | TRBV7-7 | CASSSWDRGENEQFF | TGTGCCAGCAGCTCTTGGGACAGGGGGGAGAATGAGCAGTTCTTC
TRBD2 | 18 | TRBJ2-1 | NA | TRBV6-5 | CASSYSGLAGASYNEQFF | TGTGCCAGCAGTTACTCGGGCCTGGCGGGAGCGTCCTACAATGAGCAGTTCTTC
NA | 16 | TRBJ1-2 | few | TRBV25-1 | CASSEYGDPANYGYTF | TGTGCCAGCAGTGAATACGGGGATCCAGCTAACTATGGCTACACCTTC
NA | 14 | TRBJ1-6 | few | TRBV5-6 | CASSPDFYNSPLHF | TGTGCCAGCAGCCCCGACTTCTATAATTCACCCCTCCACTTT
NA | 14 | TRBJ2-6 | NA | TRBV7-3 | CASSFGPGANVLTF | TGTGCCAGCAGCTTCGGCCCGGGGGCCAACGTCCTGACTTTC
NA | 16 | TRBJ2-7 | few | TRBV6-5 | CASSYGGVAITYEQYF | TGTGCCAGCAGTTATGGAGGCGTAGCAATTACCTACGAGCAGTACTTC
TRBD1 | 14 | TRBJ2-7 | many | TRBV5-1 | CASSWGQGIYEQYF | TGCGCCAGCAGCTGGGGACAGGGGATCTACGAGCAGTACTTC
TRBD1 | 16 | TRBJ2-7 | few | TRBV20-1 | CSARFSIGQDLLEQYF | TGCAGTGCTAGGTTTAGTATAGGACAGGACCTTCTCGAGCAGTACTTC
TRBD1 | 15 | TRBJ2-1 | NA | TRBV4-1 | CASSQDRTGNNEQFF | TGCGCCAGCAGCCAAGATAGGACAGGCAACAATGAGCAGTTCTTC
NA | 13 | TRBJ2-6 | few | TRBV5-6 | CALEGAGANVLTF | TGTGCGCTTGAAGGGGCTGGGGCCAACGTCCTGACTTTC
NA | 14 | TRBJ1-5 | NA | TRBV6-1 | CASRQVLGNQPQHF | TGTGCCAGCAGACAGGTCCTTGGCAATCAGCCCCAGCATTTT
TRBD1 | 15 | TRBJ2-1 | NA | TRBV5-8 | CASNWYVTGGQCQFF | TGTGCCAGCAACTGGTACGTGACAGGGGGCCAGTGTCAGTTCTTC
NA | 14 | TRBJ2-3 | few | TRBV5-6 | CASSFSTGTDTQYF | TGTGCCAGCAGCTTCTCGACGGGGACAGATACGCAGTATTTT
NA | 15 | TRBJ2-1 | NA | TRBV5-1 | CASRSDSPWRNEQFF | TGCGCCAGCAGATCGGACTCTCCTTGGCGGAATGAGCAGTTCTTC
TRBD2 | 19 | TRBJ2-3 | NA | TRBV5-4 | CVSSSPGGTSGSFTDTQYF | TGTGTCAGCAGCTCTCCCGGGGGGACTAGCGGGAGTTTCACAGATACGCAGTATTTT
NA | 15 | TRBJ2-3 | NA | TRBV20-1 | CSAPRDALRGDTQYF | TGCAGTGCTCCTAGGGACGCCCTGAGAGGAGATACGCAGTATTTT
TRBD1 | 13 | TRBJ2-1 | few | TRBV29-1 | CSVGQGNFNEQFF | TGCAGCGTTGGACAGGGAAACTTCAATGAGCAGTTCTTC
NA | 16 | TRBJ2-3 | NA | TRBV11-2 | CASGLSGWGRTDTQYF | TGTGCCAGCGGCTTATCAGGGTGGGGGCGGACAGATACGCAGTATTTT
NA | 17 | TRBJ2-3 | few | TRBV27 | CASSLEAGRVLTDTQYF | TGTGCCAGCAGTTTAGAGGCGGGGCGGGTCCTGACAGATACGCAGTATTTT
TRBD2 | 12 | TRBJ2-1 | few | TRBV12-3/TRBV12-4 | CSSGSGWDEQFF | TGTTCCAGCGGGAGCGGTTGGGATGAGCAGTTCTTC
TRBD1 | 17 | TRBJ2-5 | NA | TRBV27 | CASSTSDRTGDEETQYF | TGTGCCAGCAGTACCTCGGATCGGACAGGGGATGAAGAGACCCAGTACTTC
NA | 15 | TRBJ2-7 | few | TRBV6-5 | CASTLDRSLSYEQYF | TGTGCCAGCACTTTAGACAGATCCCTATCCTACGAGCAGTACTTC
NA | 15 | TRBJ1-5 | NA | TRBV6-1 | CASNPGGIIAQPQHF | TGTGCCAGCAATCCGGGGGGGATTATTGCTCAGCCCCAGCATTTT
NA | 16 | TRBJ2-1 | NA | TRBV4-1 | CASSQEGGSSYNEQFF | TGCGCCAGCAGCCAAGAAGGAGGGAGCTCCTACAATGAGCAGTTCTTC
NA | 14 | TRBJ1-1 | NA | TRBV7-9 | CASSSRNIRTEAFF | TGTGCCAGCAGCTCCCGTAACATTAGAACTGAAGCTTTCTTT
NA | 14 | TRBJ2-2 | few | TRBV27 | CASSLSGDTGELFF | TGTGCCAGCAGTTTATCGGGGGACACCGGGGAGCTGTTTTTT
NA | 16 | TRBJ2-7 | few | TRBV5-1 | CASSLRVPLGPYEQYF | TGCGCCAGCAGCTTGAGGGTCCCCTTAGGACCTTACGAGCAGTACTTC
NA | 17 | TRBJ2-6 | few | TRBV5-6 | CASSWQGMVSGANVLTF | TGTGCCAGCAGTTGGCAGGGAATGGTTTCTGGGGCCAACGTCCTGACTTTC
NA | 13 | TRBJ1-2 | NA | TRBV12-3/TRBV12-4 | CASSPFTQDGYTF | TGTGCCAGCAGCCCCTTCACTCAGGATGGCTACACCTTC
NA | 15 | TRBJ1-1 | many | TRBV25-1 | CASSVGRGPGTEAFF | TGTGCCAGCAGCGTTGGGCGGGGCCCGGGGACTGAAGCTTTCTTT
TRBD2 | 18 | TRBJ2-3 | few | TRBV4-1 | CASSQGTLTSGGGDTQYF | TGCGCCAGCAGCCAAGGGACCCTTACTAGCGGGGGGGGAGATACGCAGTATTTT
TRBD2 | 16 | TRBJ2-1 | NA | TRBV7-2 | CASSRELAGDYNEQFF | TGTGCCAGCAGCCGGGAACTAGCGGGGGACTACAATGAGCAGTTCTTC
NA | 14 | TRBJ1-5 | NA | TRBV20-1 | CSARLTVSNQPQHF | TGCAGTGCTAGGCTGACAGTTAGCAATCAGCCCCAGCATTTT
NA | 14 | TRBJ1-4 | NA | TRBV5-1 | CASSIGTSNEKLFF | TGCGCCAGCAGCATTGGGACGTCTAATGAAAAACTGTTTTTT
TRBD2 | 17 | TRBJ2-3 | few | TRBV5-1 | CASSLGLGGGPTDTQYF | TGCGCCAGCAGCTTGGGTCTCGGGGGAGGGCCTACAGATACGCAGTATTTT
TRBD1 | 16 | TRBJ1-6 | few | TRBV4-1 | CASSQAVGTGDSPLHF | TGCGCCAGCAGCCAAGCCGTCGGGACAGGGGATTCACCCCTCCACTTT
TRBD2 | 16 | TRBJ2-1 | NA | TRBV20-1 | CSARDPAGDFHNEQFF | TGCAGTGCTAGAGATCCAGCGGGAGACTTTCACAATGAGCAGTTCTTC
NA | 14 | TRBJ2-2 | NA | TRBV7-3 | CASSPTGATGELFF | TGTGCCAGCAGCCCGACCGGGGCGACCGGGGAGCTGTTTTTT
TRBD1 | 15 | TRBJ2-7 | NA | TRBV10-3 | CAISEDRGSSYEQYF | TGTGCCATCAGTGAAGACAGGGGTAGCTCCTACGAGCAGTACTTC
NA | 15 | TRBJ2-7 | NA | TRBV7-9 | CASSLAQGATYEQYF | TGTGCCAGCAGCTTAGCGCAGGGAGCTACCTACGAGCAGTACTTC
TRBD1 | 17 | TRBJ2-1 | NA | TRBV27 | CASSFFSGTGMYNEQFF | TGTGCCAGCAGTTTCTTCTCCGGGACAGGGATGTACAATGAGCAGTTCTTC
TRBD1 | 16 | TRBJ2-5 | NA | TRBV5-5 | CASRNRDRGYQETQYF | TGTGCCAGCCGAAACCGGGACAGGGGGTACCAAGAGACCCAGTACTTC
TRBD1 | 13 | TRBJ2-7 | few | TRBV15 | CATSAIQGDEQYF | TGTGCCACCAGCGCCATTCAGGGGGACGAGCAGTACTTC
NA | 14 | TRBJ1-1 | few | TRBV5-1 | CASSSMPGDTEAFF | TGCGCCAGCAGCTCAATGCCCGGGGACACTGAAGCTTTCTTT
NA | 15 | TRBJ1-5 | NA | TRBV6-5 | CASSYSKAGNQPQHF | TGTGCCAGCAGTTACTCGAAGGCGGGGAATCAGCCCCAGCATTTT
NA | 13 | TRBJ2-3 | few | TRBV5-1 | CASSLVNQVTQYF | TGCGCCAGCAGCTTGGTTAATCAGGTAACGCAGTATTTT
TRBD2 | 16 | TRBJ2-7 | few | TRBV4-1 | CASSQDNREAHYEQYF | TGCGCCAGCAGCCAAGATAACCGGGAGGCCCACTACGAGCAGTACTTC
NA | 19 | TRBJ2-7 | few | TRBV15 | CATSRDRRTPAELAYEQYF | TGTGCCACCAGCAGAGATAGGAGGACACCAGCTGAGTTAGCCTACGAGCAGTACTTC
NA | 12 | TRBJ2-3 | NA | TRBV20-1 | CSARGFTDTQYF | TGCAGTGCTAGGGGATTCACAGATACGCAGTATTTT
TRBD1 | 14 | TRBJ1-6 | NA | TRBV7-3 | CASSVQGGNSPLHF | TGTGCCAGCAGCGTCCAGGGGGGAAATTCACCCCTCCACTTT
NA | 16 | TRBJ1-6 | few | TRBV4-1 | CASSQLGSSYNSPLHF | TGCGCCAGCAGCCAGCTCGGGAGCTCCTATAATTCACCCCTCCACTTT